One TCR beta chain is described in this entry. The method was immunoSEQ multiplex PCR; TCRdb's version includes in-frame clones alone and lacks a portion of them. The table shows about 60,000 clones, with 92% occurring only once. This entry belongs to a study of T cell changes during pregnancy in multiple sclerosis. The sequence was collected from a female donor with multiple sclerosis, enrolled in a pregnancy study. This material consisted of CD4+ T cells from peripheral blood mononuclear cells, taken in the second trimester of pregnancy.

Written as DNA, the CDR3 is TGTGCCAGTAGTCCCCTCCCTCCCTTCAATCAGCCCCAGCATTTT. This sequence encodes CASSPLPPFNQPQHF. The rearrangement joins TRBV19 to TRBJ1-5, with D uncertain. Germline CDR1 and CDR2: LNHDA and SQIVND (reference sequence). The CDR3 loop spans 15 amino acids. The V end was cut by 5 bases, the J end by 3 bases, with 14 bases between.